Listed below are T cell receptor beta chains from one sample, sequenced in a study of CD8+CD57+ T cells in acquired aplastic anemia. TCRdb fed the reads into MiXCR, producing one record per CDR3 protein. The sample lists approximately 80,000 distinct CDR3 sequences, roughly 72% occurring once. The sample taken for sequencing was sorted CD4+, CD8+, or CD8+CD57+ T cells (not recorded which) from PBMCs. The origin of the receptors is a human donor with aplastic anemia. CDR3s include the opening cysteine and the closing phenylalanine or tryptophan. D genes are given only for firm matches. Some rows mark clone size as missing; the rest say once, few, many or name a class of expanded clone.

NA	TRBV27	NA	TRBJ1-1	CASSSPGEDTEAFF	TGTGCCAGCAGTTCTCCAGGCGAGGACACTGAAGCTTTCTTT
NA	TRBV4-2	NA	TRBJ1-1	CASSHSGETMNTEAFF	TGTGCCAGCAGCCACTCAGGGGAGACAATGAACACTGAAGCTTTCTTT
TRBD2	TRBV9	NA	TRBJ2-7	CASSPRTSDEQYF	TGTGCCAGCAGCCCTAGGACTAGCGACGAGCAGTACTTC
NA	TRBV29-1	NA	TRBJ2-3	CSVNGGYTDTQYF	TGCAGCGTTAACGGGGGCTACACAGATACGCAGTATTTT
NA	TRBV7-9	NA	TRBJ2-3	CASSSTADTQYF	TGTGCCAGCAGCTCCACAGCGGATACGCAGTATTTT
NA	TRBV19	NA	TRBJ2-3	CASSTSTSITDTQYF	TGTGCCAGTAGTACCTCGACTAGTATCACAGATACGCAGTATTTT
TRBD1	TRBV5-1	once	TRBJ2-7	CTSSDTPDRYSTYEQYF	TGCACCAGCAGCGATACCCCGGACAGGTATTCCACCTACGAGCAGTACTTC
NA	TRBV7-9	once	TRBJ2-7	CASGGPYEQYF	TGTGCCAGCGGGGGGCCCTACGAGCAGTACTTC
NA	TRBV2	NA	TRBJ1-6	CASSEIVSPLHF	TGTGCCAGCAGTGAAATTGTTTCACCCCTCCACTTT
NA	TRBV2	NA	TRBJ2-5	CATRVLETQYF	TGTGCGACCAGGGTCTTGGAGACCCAGTACTTC
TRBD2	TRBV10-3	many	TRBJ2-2	CAISPYGGSFGELFF	TGTGCCATCAGTCCCTACGGGGGGAGTTTCGGGGAGCTGTTTTTT
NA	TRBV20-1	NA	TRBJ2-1	CSAPKSSYNEQFF	TGCAGTGCCCCTAAGAGCTCCTACAATGAGCAGTTCTTC
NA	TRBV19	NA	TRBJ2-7	CASSIRQAYEQYF	TGTGCCAGTAGTATTAGGCAGGCCTACGAGCAGTACTTC
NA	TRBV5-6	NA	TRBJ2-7	CASSGRTANTYEQYF	TGTGCCAGCAGCGGGAGGACAGCCAATACCTACGAGCAGTACTTC
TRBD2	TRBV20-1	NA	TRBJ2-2	CSASASGRVDTGELFF	TGCAGTGCTAGTGCTAGCGGGAGGGTAGACACCGGGGAGCTGTTTTTT
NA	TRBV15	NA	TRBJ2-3	CATSGDKSTDTQYF	TGTGCCACCAGCGGGGACAAAAGCACAGATACGCAGTATTTT
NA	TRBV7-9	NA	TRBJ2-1	CASSLDPDEQFF	TGTGCCAGCAGCTTAGATCCAGATGAGCAGTTCTTC
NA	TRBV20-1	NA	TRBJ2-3	CSAMDYDTQYF	TGCAGTGCTATGGATTACGATACGCAGTATTTT
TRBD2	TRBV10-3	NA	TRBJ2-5	CAISGSGSLLKETQYF	TGTGCCATCAGTGGGAGCGGGAGTTTATTAAAGGAGACCCAGTACTTC
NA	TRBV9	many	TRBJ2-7	CASSVGDNYEQYF	TGTGCCAGCAGCGTAGGGGACAACTACGAGCAGTACTTC
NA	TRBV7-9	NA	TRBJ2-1	CASSLTQYNEQFF	TGTGCCAGCAGCTTAACCCAGTACAATGAGCAGTTCTTC
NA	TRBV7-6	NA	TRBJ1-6	CASSRGSEGELPLHF	TGTGCCAGCAGCCGCGGGAGCGAGGGAGAGTTACCCCTCCACTTT
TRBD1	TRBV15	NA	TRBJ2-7	CATSRAGLTGKYEQYF	TGTGCCACCAGCAGAGCCGGTTTGACAGGGAAATACGAGCAGTACTTC
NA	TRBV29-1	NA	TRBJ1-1	CSAGQLNTEAFF	TGCAGCGCCGGACAGTTGAACACTGAAGCTTTCTTT
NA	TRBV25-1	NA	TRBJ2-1	CASSEFYKTSVYNEQFF	TGTGCCAGCAGTGAATTTTACAAGACTAGTGTCTACAATGAGCAGTTCTTC
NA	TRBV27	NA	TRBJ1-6	CASNSVGGSPLHF	TGTGCCAGCAATTCAGTAGGGGGATCACCCCTCCACTTT
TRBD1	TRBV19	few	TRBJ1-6	CASKGGFDNSPLHF	TGTGCCAGTAAAGGGGGCTTTGATAATTCACCCCTCCACTTT
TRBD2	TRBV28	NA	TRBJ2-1	CASSILAGEYNEQFF	TGTGCCAGCAGTATACTAGCGGGAGAGTACAATGAGCAGTTCTTC
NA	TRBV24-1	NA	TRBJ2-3	CATSLGGPADTQYF	TGTGCCACCAGCCTCGGGGGTCCCGCTGATACGCAGTATTTT
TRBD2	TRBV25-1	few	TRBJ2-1	CASSETSGSSYNEQFF	TGTGCCAGCAGTGAAACTAGCGGGAGTTCCTACAATGAGCAGTTCTTC
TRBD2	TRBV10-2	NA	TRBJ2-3	CASSGASGSPTDTQYF	TGCGCCAGCAGTGGGGCTAGCGGGAGTCCCACAGATACGCAGTATTTT
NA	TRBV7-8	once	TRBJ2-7	CASSLTSSYEQYF	TGTGCCAGCAGCTTAACGAGCAGCTACGAGCAGTACTTC
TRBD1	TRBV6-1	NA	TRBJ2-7	CASSGDRGVRYF	TGTGCCAGCAGTGGAGACAGGGGGGTTCGGTACTTC
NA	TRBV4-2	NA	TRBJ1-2	CASSQGEGLKGYTF	TGTGCCAGCAGCCAAGGGGAGGGGCTGAAGGGCTACACCTTC
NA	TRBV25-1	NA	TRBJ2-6	CASSDSSQISSGANVLTF	TGTGCCAGCAGTGACAGCAGTCAGATCAGCTCTGGGGCCAACGTCCTGACTTTC
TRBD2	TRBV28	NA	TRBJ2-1	CASRWTSGRENEQFF	TGTGCCAGCAGATGGACTAGCGGGAGGGAGAATGAGCAGTTCTTC
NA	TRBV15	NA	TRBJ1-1	CATSNWPLNTEAFF	TGTGCCACCAGCAATTGGCCCCTGAACACTGAAGCTTTCTTT
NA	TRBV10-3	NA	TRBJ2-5	CAISEQETQYF	TGTGCCATCAGTGAGCAGGAGACCCAGTACTTC
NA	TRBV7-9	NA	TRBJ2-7	CASSLADKAYEQYF	TGTGCCAGCAGCTTAGCAGACAAGGCGTACGAGCAGTACTTC
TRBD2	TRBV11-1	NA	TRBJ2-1	CASSFSGRATYNEQFF	TGTGCCAGCAGCTTTTCCGGGAGGGCAACCTACAATGAGCAGTTCTTC
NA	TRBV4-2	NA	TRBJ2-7	CASSSRPDYSYEQYF	TGTGCCAGCAGCTCACGACCGGACTACTCCTACGAGCAGTACTTC
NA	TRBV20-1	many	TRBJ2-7	CSAWGDGISYEQYF	TGCAGTGCTTGGGGAGATGGAATATCCTACGAGCAGTACTTC
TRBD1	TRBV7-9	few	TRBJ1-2	CASSGHRQGGDGYTF	TGTGCCAGCAGCGGGCACCGACAGGGCGGGGATGGCTACACCTTC
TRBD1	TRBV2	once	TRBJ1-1	CASTRRGHNTEAFF	TGTGCCAGCACCCGAAGGGGGCACAACACTGAAGCTTTCTTT
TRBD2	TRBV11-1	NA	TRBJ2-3	CASRDPWEGTDTQYF	TGTGCCAGCAGGGACCCATGGGAGGGTACAGATACGCAGTATTTT
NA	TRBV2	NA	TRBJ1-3	CASSGQDSRNTIYF	TGTGCCAGCAGTGGCCAGGACAGCCGAAACACCATATATTTT